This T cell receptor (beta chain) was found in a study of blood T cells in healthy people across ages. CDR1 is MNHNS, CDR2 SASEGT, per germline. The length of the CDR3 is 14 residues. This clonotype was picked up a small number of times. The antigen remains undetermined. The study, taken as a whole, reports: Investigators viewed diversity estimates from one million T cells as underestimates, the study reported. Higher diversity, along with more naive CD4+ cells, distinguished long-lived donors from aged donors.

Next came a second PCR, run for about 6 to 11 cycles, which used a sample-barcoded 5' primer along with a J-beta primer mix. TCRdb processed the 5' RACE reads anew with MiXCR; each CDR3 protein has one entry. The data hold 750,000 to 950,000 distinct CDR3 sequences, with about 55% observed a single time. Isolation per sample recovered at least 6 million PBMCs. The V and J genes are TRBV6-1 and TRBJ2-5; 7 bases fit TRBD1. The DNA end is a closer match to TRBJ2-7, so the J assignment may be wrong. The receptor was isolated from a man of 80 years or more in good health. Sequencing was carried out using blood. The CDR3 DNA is TGTGCCGCACGGACCCTTCCAGGGGGTTACGAGCAGTACTTC. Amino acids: CAARTLPGGYEQYF.